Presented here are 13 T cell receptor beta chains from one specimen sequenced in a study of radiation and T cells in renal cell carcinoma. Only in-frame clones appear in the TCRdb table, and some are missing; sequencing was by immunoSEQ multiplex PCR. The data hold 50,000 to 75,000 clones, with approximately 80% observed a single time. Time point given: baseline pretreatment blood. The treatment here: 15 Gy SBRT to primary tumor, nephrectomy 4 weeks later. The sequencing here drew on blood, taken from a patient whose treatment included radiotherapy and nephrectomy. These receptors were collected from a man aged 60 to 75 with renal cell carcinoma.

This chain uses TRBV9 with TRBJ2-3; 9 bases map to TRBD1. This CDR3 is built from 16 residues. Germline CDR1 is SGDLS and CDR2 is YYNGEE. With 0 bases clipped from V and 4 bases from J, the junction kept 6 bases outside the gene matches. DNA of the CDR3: TGTGCCAGCAGCGTAGATGTCGGACAGGGGTCAGATACGCAGTATTTT. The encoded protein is CASSVDVGQGSDTQYF.

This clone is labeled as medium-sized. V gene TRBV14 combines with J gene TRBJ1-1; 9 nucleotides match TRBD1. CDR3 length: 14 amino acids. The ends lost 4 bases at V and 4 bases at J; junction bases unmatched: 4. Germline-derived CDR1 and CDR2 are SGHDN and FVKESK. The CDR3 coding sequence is TGTGCCAGCAGCCTACAGGGGGCCGGCACTGAAGCTTTCTTT. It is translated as CASSLQGAGTEAFF.

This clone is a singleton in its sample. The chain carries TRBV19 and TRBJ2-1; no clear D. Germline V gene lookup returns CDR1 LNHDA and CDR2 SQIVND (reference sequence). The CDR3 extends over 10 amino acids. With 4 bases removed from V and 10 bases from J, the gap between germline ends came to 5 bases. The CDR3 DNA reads TGTGCCAGTAGTAACGAAGAGCAGTTCTTC. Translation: CASSNEEQFF.

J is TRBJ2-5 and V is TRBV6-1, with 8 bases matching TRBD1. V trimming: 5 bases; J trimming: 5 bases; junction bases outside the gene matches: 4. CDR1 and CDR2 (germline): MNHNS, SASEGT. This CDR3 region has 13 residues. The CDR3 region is CASSSGGGETQYF. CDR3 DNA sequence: TGTGCCAGCAGTTCAGGGGGCGGGGAGACCCAGTACTTC.

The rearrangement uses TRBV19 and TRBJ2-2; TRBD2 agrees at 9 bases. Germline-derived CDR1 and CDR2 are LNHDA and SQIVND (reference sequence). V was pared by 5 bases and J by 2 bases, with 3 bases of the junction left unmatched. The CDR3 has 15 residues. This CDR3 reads CASSPREGNTGELFF. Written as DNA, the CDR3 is TGTGCCAGTAGTCCGCGGGAGGGAAACACCGGGGAGCTGTTTTTT.

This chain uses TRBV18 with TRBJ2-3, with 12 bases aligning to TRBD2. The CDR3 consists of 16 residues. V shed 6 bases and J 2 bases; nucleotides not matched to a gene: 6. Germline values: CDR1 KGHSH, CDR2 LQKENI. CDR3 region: CASSSGTSGSTDTQYF. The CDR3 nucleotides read TGTGCCAGCTCGTCCGGGACTAGCGGGTCCACAGATACGCAGTATTTT.

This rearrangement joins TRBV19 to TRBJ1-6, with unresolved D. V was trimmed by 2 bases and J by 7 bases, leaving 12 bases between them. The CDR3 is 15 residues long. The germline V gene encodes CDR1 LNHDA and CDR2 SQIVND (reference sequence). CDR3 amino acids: CASSIRRHSNSPLHF. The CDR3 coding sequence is TGTGCCAGTAGTATACGGCGACACTCAAATTCACCCCTCCACTTT.

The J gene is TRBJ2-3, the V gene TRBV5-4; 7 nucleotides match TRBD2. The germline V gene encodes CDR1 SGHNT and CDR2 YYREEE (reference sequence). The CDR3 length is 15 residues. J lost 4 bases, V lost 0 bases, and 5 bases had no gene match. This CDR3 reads CASSLEGAGADTQYF. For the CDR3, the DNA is TGTGCCAGCAGCTTGGAGGGCGCGGGGGCAGATACGCAGTATTTT. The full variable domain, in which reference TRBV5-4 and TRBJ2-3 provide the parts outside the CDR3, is ETGVTQSPTHLIKTRGQQVTLRCSSQSGHNTVSWYQQALGQGPQFIFQYYREEENGRGNFPPRFSGLQFPNYSSELNVNALELDDSALYLCASSLEGAGADTQYFGPGTRLTVL.

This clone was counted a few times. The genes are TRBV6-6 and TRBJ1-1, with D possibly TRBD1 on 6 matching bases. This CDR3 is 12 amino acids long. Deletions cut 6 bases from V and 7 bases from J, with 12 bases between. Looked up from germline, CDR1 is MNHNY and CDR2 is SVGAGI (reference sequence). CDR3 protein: CASSVVRGEAFF. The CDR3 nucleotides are TGTGCCAGCAGCGTGGTCAGGGGTGAAGCTTTCTTT.

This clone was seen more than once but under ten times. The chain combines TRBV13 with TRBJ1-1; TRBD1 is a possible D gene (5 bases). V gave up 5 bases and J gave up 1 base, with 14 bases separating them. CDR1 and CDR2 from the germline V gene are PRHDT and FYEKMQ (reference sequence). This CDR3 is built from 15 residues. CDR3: CASSGWGSGNTEAFF. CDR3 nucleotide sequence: TGTGCCAGCAGCGGCTGGGGCAGTGGGAACACTGAAGCTTTCTTT.

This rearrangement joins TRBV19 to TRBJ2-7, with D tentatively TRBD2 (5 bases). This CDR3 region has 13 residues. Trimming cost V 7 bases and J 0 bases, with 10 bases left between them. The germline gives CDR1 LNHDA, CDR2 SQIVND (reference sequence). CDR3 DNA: TGTGCCAGTAAAGCGGAAAGCTCCTACGAGCAGTACTTC. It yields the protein CASKAESSYEQYF.

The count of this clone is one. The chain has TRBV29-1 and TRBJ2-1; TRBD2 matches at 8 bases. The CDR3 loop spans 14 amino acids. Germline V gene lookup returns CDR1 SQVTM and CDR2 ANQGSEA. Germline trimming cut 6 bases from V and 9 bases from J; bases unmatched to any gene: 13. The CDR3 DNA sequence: TGCAGCGTCCTCGGTCCAGCGGGAGTAGGTGAGCAGTTCTTC. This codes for CSVLGPAGVGEQFF.

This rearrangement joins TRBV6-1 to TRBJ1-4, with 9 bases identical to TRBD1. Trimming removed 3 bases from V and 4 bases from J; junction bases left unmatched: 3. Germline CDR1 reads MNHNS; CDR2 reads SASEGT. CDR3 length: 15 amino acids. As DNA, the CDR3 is TGTGCCAGCAGTGAGACAGGGGGAGATAATGAAAAACTGTTTTTT. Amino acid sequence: CASSETGGDNEKLFF.